Below are 20 T cell receptor beta chains sequenced from a single sample in a study of blood T cells in healthy people across ages. A second PCR of roughly 7 to 11 cycles used a sample-barcoded 5' primer and a J-beta primer mix. TCRdb analysed the 5' RACE reads with MiXCR anew, one entry per CDR3 protein. This sample carries some 710,000 distinct CDR3 sequences, 35% to 50% of them seen once, and the ten largest clones take around 18%. The sequenced sample consisted of blood. Source of these receptors: an elderly man in good health.

To note about this clonotype: One end of the junction does not line up with germline, which may come from a read error. The J gene is TRBJ2-6, the V gene TRBV5-1, with a weak D call TRBD1 (5 bases). Germline V lookup: CDR1 SGHRS, CDR2 YFSETQ. The CDR3 runs 16 residues. The CDR3 loop reads CASSLDVSSGATVLTF. The CDR3 DNA reads TGCGCCAGCAGCTTGGATGTGTCCTCTGGGGCCACCGTCCTGACTTTC.

This clonotype was counted many times. This chain connects TRBV7-8 to TRBJ2-7; D is ambiguous. Deletions cut 5 bases from V and 9 bases from J, with 14 bases between. The CDR3 has 12 residues. Germline V gene lookup returns CDR1 SGHVS and CDR2 FQNEAQ. DNA for the CDR3: TGTGCCAGCAGCCCCCTACACCTCGCGCAGTACTTC. Translated: CASSPLHLAQYF. The variable domain in full, with the rest retrieved from reference TRBV7-8 and TRBJ2-7, is GAGVSQSPRYKVAKRGQDVALRCDPISGHVSLFWYQQALGQGPEFLTYFQNEAQLDKSGLPSDRFFAERPEGSVSTLKIQRTQQEDSAVYLCASSPLHLAQYFGPGTRLTVT.

The J gene is TRBJ2-1, the V gene TRBV3-1; a possible D gene is TRBD2 (6 bases). Trimming took 1 base from V and 7 from J, leaving 17 bases between them. Germline values: CDR1 LGHDT, CDR2 YNNKEL (reference sequence). This CDR3 spans 16 amino acids. In DNA, the CDR3 is TGTGCCAGCAGCCAAGGACCCGTAGCGGAGGGGAATGAGCAGTTCTTC. It codes for CASSQGPVAEGNEQFF.

V usage is TRBV30 and J usage is TRBJ1-5; D call uncertain. The CDR3 length is 14 residues. Germline assignment: CDR1 GTSNPN and CDR2 SVGIG (reference sequence). Between the trimmed V and J ends, which lost 0 bases and 6 bases, there was a span of 12 bases. CDR3 DNA sequence: TGTGCCTGGAGTGTAGGGCAGGATGCTCAGCCCCAGCATTTT. Translated, it gives CAWSVGQDAQPQHF.

In its sample, this clonotype was seen a few times. The rearrangement joins TRBV11-2 to TRBJ2-5, with D perhaps given as TRBD1 or TRBD2 (5 bases each). The CDR3 totals 15 residues. Trimming shortened V by 5 bases and J by 4 bases, and 17 bases separated the two germline ends. Germline CDR1 reads SGHAT; CDR2 reads FQNNGV. The CDR3 coding sequence is TGTGCCAGCAGCCCCCTGAGCGGAAGGGGAGAGACCCAGTACTTC. It codes for CASSPLSGRGETQYF.

The chain is built from TRBV6-5 and TRBJ2-1; 7 nucleotides line up with TRBD2. V shed 0 bases, J shed 10 bases, and the junction held 12 bases outside the gene matches. CDR1 and CDR2 (germline): MNHEY, SVGAGI. The CDR3 runs 16 residues. The CDR3 reads CASSYSSGAQTYEQFF. CDR3 coding DNA: TGTGCCAGCAGTTACTCGAGCGGGGCCCAAACCTACGAGCAGTTCTTC.

V is TRBV12-3 or TRBV12-4 and J is TRBJ1-1; unclear D gene. The V and J ends lost 6 bases and 1 base respectively, with 18 bases between them. CDR3 length: 16 amino acids. CDR3 DNA sequence: TGTGCCAGCAGCCTAATTCGTTGGAGGAGGAACACTGAAGCTTTCTTT. Amino acid sequence: CASSLIRWRRNTEAFF.

This clonotype was seen more than once but under ten times. The chain joins TRBV27 to TRBJ2-1, with TRBD2 identical over 14 bases. J lost 10 bases, V lost 5 bases, and 13 bases had no gene match. CDR1 and CDR2 (germline): MNHEY, SMNVEV (reference sequence). The CDR3 is 17 residues long. This CDR3 is CASSLRLAGGPGREQFF. CDR3 nucleotide sequence: TGTGCCAGCAGTCTCAGACTAGCGGGAGGGCCCGGTAGAGAGCAGTTCTTC.

In DNA, the CDR3 is TGCAGTGCCCCAGCGCGGGGCTATATCCAAGAGACCCAGTACTTC. Translated, it gives CSAPARGYIQETQYF. The chain recombines TRBV20-1 with TRBJ2-5; D might be TRBD2 (6 bases). Germline loops: CDR1 DFQATT, CDR2 SNEGSKA (reference sequence). CDR3 length: 15 amino acids. Trimming took off 6 bases at V and 1 base at J, with 18 bases between the two ends.

This clonotype was found a few times. The chain combines TRBV29-1 with TRBJ2-1, with no clear D. This CDR3 is 12 amino acids long. The germline CDR1 and CDR2 sequences are SQVTM and ANQGSEA. Trimming removed 5 bases from V and 5 bases from J, with 10 bases in between. The CDR3 sequence: CSVRFVHNEQFF. The CDR3 nucleotides read TGCAGCGTTCGATTTGTGCACAATGAGCAGTTCTTC.

As for this clonotype: One junction end disagrees with the germline gene, perhaps due to a read error. The chain joins TRBV5-1 to TRBJ2-3, with 9 bases that match TRBD1. This CDR3 is 19 amino acids long. Germline loops: CDR1 SGHRS, CDR2 YFSETQ. The DNA for the CDR3 is TGCGCCAGCAGACGCCGGACAGGGGTAGGCGGATCTCGAGCAGATACGCGGTATTTT. It encodes CASRRRTGVGGSRADTRYF.

CDR3 residues: CAGRPGQGTDTQYF. CDR3 sequence (DNA): TGTGCCGGTCGGCCGGGACAGGGAACAGATACGCAGTATTTT. The chain couples TRBV28 to TRBJ2-3; 9 bases are shared with TRBD1. The CDR3 loop spans 14 amino acids. The germline gives CDR1 MDHEN, CDR2 SYDVKM. Germline trimming cut 11 bases from V and 3 bases from J; bases unmatched to any gene: 9. The complete variable domain, with remaining parts taken from reference TRBV28 and TRBJ2-3, reads DVKVTQSSRYLVKRTGEKVFLECVQDMDHENMFWYRQDPGLGLRLIYFSYDVKMKEKGDIPEGYSVSREKKERFSLILESASTNQTSMYLCAGRPGQGTDTQYFGPGTRLTVL.

This clonotype was detected a few times. V gene TRBV20-1 combines with J gene TRBJ2-1; TRBD1 might be the D (5 bases). The CDR3 covers 16 residues. The germline V and J ends were trimmed by 2 bases and 0 bases, with 14 bases remaining between them. Germline CDR1 reads DFQATT; CDR2 reads SNEGSKA (reference sequence). Here the CDR3 reads CSARRAGRSSYNEQFF. In nucleotides, the CDR3 is TGCAGTGCTAGACGGGCAGGGCGAAGCTCCTACAATGAGCAGTTCTTC.

The genes are TRBV15 and TRBJ2-5, with TRBD1 matching over 8 bases. The J segment lost 5 bases and the V segment lost 7 bases, leaving 6 bases of the junction unmatched. The CDR3 runs 13 residues. Germline V lookup: CDR1 LNHNV, CDR2 YYDKDF (reference sequence). This CDR3 reads CATTRDRGETQYF. The CDR3 DNA follows: TGTGCCACCACAAGAGACAGGGGTGAGACCCAGTACTTC.

This chain connects TRBV11-2 to TRBJ2-1, with TRBD1 matching 8 bases. CDR3 length: 13 amino acids. Germline assignment: CDR1 SGHAT and CDR2 FQNNGV. The J segment lost 15 bases and the V segment lost 7 bases, leaving 14 bases of the junction unmatched. CDR3 sequence: CASNTRPGQDTFF. The CDR3 DNA follows: TGTGCCAGCAACACCCGACCGGGACAGGATACGTTCTTC.

In its sample, this clonotype was seen many times. The chain is built from TRBV7-9 and TRBJ2-5, with D perhaps matching TRBD1 (6 bases). The CDR3 loop spans 13 amino acids. Trimming left V 3 bases short and J 4 bases short, with 9 bases between. Germline V gene lookup returns CDR1 SEHNR and CDR2 FQNEAQ (reference sequence). This CDR3 reads CASSFRGTETQYF. The DNA of the CDR3 is TGTGCCAGCAGCTTCAGGGGAACAGAGACCCAGTACTTC. The whole variable domain, filled in from reference TRBV7-9 and TRBJ2-5, reads DTGVSQNPRHKITKRGQNVTFRCDPISEHNRLYWYRQTLGQGPEFLTYFQNEAQLEKSRLLSDRFSAERPKGSFSTLEIQRTEQGDSAMYLCASSFRGTETQYFGPGTRLLVL.

This chain links TRBV29-1 with TRBJ2-5; D unresolved. Germline V gene lookup returns CDR1 SQVTM and CDR2 ANQGSEA. This CDR3 spans 12 amino acids. Deletions cut 4 bases from V and 5 bases from J, with 11 bases between. For the CDR3, the DNA is TGCAGCGTTGGCCGAATATCGGAGACCCAGTACTTC. Protein: CSVGRISETQYF.

This chain joins TRBV29-1 and TRBJ1-1, with 10 bases aligning to TRBD1. The CDR3 runs 15 residues. With V trimmed by 5 bases and J by 0 bases, 6 bases remained unmatched. Germline V gene sequence: CDR1 SQVTM, CDR2 ANQGSEA. The CDR3 loop reads CSVRTGGRLNTEAFF. The CDR3 DNA follows: TGCAGCGTTCGGACAGGGGGACGGCTGAACACTGAAGCTTTCTTT. Based on the CDR3 plus reference TRBV29-1 and TRBJ1-1, the full variable domain is SAVISQKPSRDICQRGTSLTIQCQVDSQVTMMFWYRQQPGQSLTLIATANQGSEATYESGFVIDKFPISRPNLTFSTLTVSNMSPEDSSIYLCSVRTGGRLNTEAFFGQGTRLTVV.

The chain recombines TRBV29-1 with TRBJ2-7, with 7 bases that match TRBD1. Germline V gene data show CDR1 as SQVTM and CDR2 as ANQGSEA. With 2 bases clipped from V and 5 bases from J, the junction kept 3 bases outside the gene matches. The CDR3 consists of 12 residues. CDR3 protein: CSVELTGDEQYF. The CDR3 DNA reads TGCAGCGTTGAACTCACAGGGGACGAGCAGTACTTC.

A few counts support this clonotype. The chain employs TRBV5-1 and TRBJ2-2; no definite D call. CDR3 length: 15 residues. The germline V and J ends were trimmed by 4 bases and 5 bases, with 15 bases remaining between them. The germline V gene has CDR1 SGHRS and CDR2 YFSETQ. This CDR3 is CASSPWAGATGELFF. Written as DNA, the CDR3 is TGCGCCAGCAGCCCCTGGGCAGGAGCTACCGGGGAGCTGTTTTTT.